This T cell receptor (beta chain) was found in a study of graft-versus-host responses after intestinal transplantation. Broader study findings: Among recipient marrow samples, GvH clones were found; some appeared first in ileum or blood.

Clones were read by immunoSEQ multiplex PCR, and TCRdb kept only the in-frame ones, dropping some. The table shows some 25,000 clones, with about 40% occurring only once. The CDR3 covers 14 residues. The germline gives CDR1 SGHTA, CDR2 FQGTGA. Trimming stripped 0 bases from V and 4 bases from J, with 9 bases between. The culture paired about 200,000 irradiated violet-dye-labeled stimulators with about 200,000 CFSE-labeled responders. Dividing CFSE-low CD3+CD4+ and CD3+CD8+ responders were isolated by sorting after the reaction. The sequence came from a human patient who received an intestinal transplant. The rearrangement joins TRBV7-3 to TRBJ1-1; D ambiguous. The sequencing used alloreactive CD4+ T cells from a mixed lymphocyte reaction culture, collected before intestinal transplant. The subset is: CFSE-low proliferating T cells sorted from roughly six-day pre-transplant mixed lymphocyte reaction (GvH or HvG direction). The CDR3 reads CASSLTAVATEAFF. CDR3 DNA sequence: TGTGCCAGCAGCTTAACCGCGGTGGCCACTGAAGCTTTCTTT.